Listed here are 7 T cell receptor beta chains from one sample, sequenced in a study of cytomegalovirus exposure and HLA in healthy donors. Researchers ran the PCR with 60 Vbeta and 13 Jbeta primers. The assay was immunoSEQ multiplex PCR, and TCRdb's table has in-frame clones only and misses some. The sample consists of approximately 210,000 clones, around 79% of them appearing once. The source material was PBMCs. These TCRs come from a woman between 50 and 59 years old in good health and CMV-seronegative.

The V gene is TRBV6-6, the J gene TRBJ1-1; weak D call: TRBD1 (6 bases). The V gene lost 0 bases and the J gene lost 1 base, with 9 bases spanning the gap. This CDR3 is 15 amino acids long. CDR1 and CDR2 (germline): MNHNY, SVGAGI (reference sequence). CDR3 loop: CASSYSARGNTEAFF. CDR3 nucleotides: TGTGCCAGCAGTTACTCGGCCAGGGGGAACACTGAAGCTTTCTTT.

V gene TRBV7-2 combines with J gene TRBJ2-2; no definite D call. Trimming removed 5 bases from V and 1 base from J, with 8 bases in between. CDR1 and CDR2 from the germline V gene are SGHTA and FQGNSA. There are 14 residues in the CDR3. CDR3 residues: CASSPQMNTGELFF. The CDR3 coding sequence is TGTGCCAGCAGCCCCCAGATGAACACCGGGGAGCTGTTTTTT.

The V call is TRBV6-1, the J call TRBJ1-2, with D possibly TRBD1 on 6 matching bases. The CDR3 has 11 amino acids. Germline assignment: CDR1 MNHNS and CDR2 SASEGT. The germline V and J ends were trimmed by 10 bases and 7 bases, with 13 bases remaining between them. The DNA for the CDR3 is TGTGCCACCATAAGAGGGGGTGGCTACACCTTC. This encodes CATIRGGGYTF.

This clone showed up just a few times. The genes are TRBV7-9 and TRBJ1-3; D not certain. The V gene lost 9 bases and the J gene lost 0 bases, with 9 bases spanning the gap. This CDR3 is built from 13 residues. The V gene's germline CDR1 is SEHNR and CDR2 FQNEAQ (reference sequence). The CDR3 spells CAREVSSGNTIYF. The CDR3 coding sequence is TGTGCCAGGGAGGTATCCTCTGGAAACACCATATATTTT.

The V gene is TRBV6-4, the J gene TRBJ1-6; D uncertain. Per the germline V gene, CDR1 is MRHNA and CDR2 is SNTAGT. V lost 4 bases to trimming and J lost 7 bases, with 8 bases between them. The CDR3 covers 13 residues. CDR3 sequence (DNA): TGTGCCAGCAGTGTGCAGCGGAATTCACCCCTCCACTTT. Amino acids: CASSVQRNSPLHF.

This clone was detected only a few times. CDR3 nucleotide sequence: TGTGCCAGCAGTTACTCAACTGCTCTCACCTCCTACGAGCAGTACTTC. This codes for CASSYSTALTSYEQYF. The J gene is TRBJ2-7, the V gene TRBV6-5; no reliable D call. The V end was cut by 0 bases, the J end by 0 bases, with 12 bases between. The CDR3 is 16 residues long. Germline V lookup: CDR1 MNHEY, CDR2 SVGAGI.

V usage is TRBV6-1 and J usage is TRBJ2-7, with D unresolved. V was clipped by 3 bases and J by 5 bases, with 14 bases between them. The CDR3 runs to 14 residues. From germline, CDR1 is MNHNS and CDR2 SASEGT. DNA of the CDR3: TGTGCCAGCAGTGACGGTCTTCACGTCGACGAGCAGTACTTC. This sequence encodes CASSDGLHVDEQYF.